Presented here are 8 T cell receptor beta chains from one specimen sequenced in a study of T cells in tuberculosis. Sequenced by immunoSEQ multiplex PCR; TCRdb stores in-frame clones only, minus some. The repertoire holds about 88,000 clones, roughly 93% seen once, with approximately 1.9% in the top ten. Thawed, overnight-rested PBMC were stained with GMM-loaded CD1B tetramer, viability dye and anti-CD3, then sorted. The CD1B tetramers carried C32 glucose monomycolate purified from Rhodococcus equi. Specimen: CD1b-GMM tetramer-negative cells sorted from PBMCs. Receptor source: an adult woman with latent tuberculosis.

This chain uses TRBV7-9 with TRBJ1-2, with unresolved D. There are 13 residues in the CDR3. The V and J ends lost 4 bases and 8 bases respectively, with 14 bases between them. Germline values: CDR1 SEHNR, CDR2 FQNEAQ (reference sequence). The CDR3 loop reads CASSYEQPPGYTF. The CDR3 DNA reads as TGTGCCAGCAGCTATGAACAGCCCCCCGGCTACACCTTC.

CDR3 amino acids: CASSLRVNQPQHF. In DNA, the CDR3 is TGTGCCAGCAGCTTGAGGGTTAATCAGCCCCAGCATTTT. This chain joins TRBV11-2 and TRBJ1-5; D gene ambiguous. V was shortened by 3 bases and J by 4 bases, with 7 bases between the two germline ends. CDR1 is SGHAT and CDR2 is FQNNGV in the germline V gene. This CDR3 is built from 13 residues.

The J gene is TRBJ2-2, the V gene TRBV5-4; no firm D call. V was clipped by 2 bases and J by 7 bases, with 9 bases between them. The CDR3 runs 13 residues. Germline V gene sequence: CDR1 SGHNT, CDR2 YYREEE (reference sequence). The chain's CDR3 is CASSFRISGELFF. The CDR3 nucleotides are TGTGCCAGCAGCTTCAGGATAAGCGGGGAGCTGTTTTTT.

The rearrangement links TRBV5-1 to TRBJ2-2; TRBD1 agrees at 8 bases. CDR3 length: 15 residues. CDR1 is SGHRS, CDR2 YFSETQ, per germline. J lost 4 bases, V lost 4 bases, and 6 bases had no gene match. CDR3 amino acids: CASSPGQGVTGELFF. The CDR3 DNA is TGCGCCAGCAGCCCAGGACAGGGTGTCACCGGGGAGCTGTTTTTT. The full variable domain, with the rest looked up from reference TRBV5-1 and TRBJ2-2, is KAGVTQTPRYLIKTRGQQVTLSCSPISGHRSVSWYQQTPGQGLQFLFEYFSETQRNKGNFPGRFSGRQFSNSRSEMNVSTLELGDSALYLCASSPGQGVTGELFFGEGSRLTVL.

The rearrangement uses TRBV2 and TRBJ2-5, with TRBD1 identical over 7 bases. The ends lost 1 base at V and 7 bases at J; junction bases unmatched: 9. Germline CDR1 and CDR2: SNHLY and FYNNEI. This CDR3 is built from 15 residues. CDR3 region: CASSEEDRVVGTQYF. CDR3 coding DNA: TGTGCCAGCAGTGAAGAAGACAGGGTAGTAGGGACCCAGTACTTC.

The V and J genes are TRBV4-2 and TRBJ2-1; TRBD2 matches at 9 bases. CDR3 length equals 18 residues. V was pared by 1 base and J by 8 bases, with 15 bases of the junction left unmatched. Germline V gene data show CDR1 as LGHNA and CDR2 as YNFKEQ. The CDR3 spells CASSQVAGGGTLSHEQFF. In DNA form, the CDR3 reads TGTGCCAGCAGCCAAGTGGCGGGGGGGGGAACATTATCCCATGAGCAGTTCTTC.

The chain couples TRBV7-9 to TRBJ1-4, with D unresolved. The CDR3 sequence is 17 residues long. The germline gives CDR1 SEHNR, CDR2 FQNEAQ (reference sequence). V was pared by 1 base and J by 5 bases, with 17 bases between. CDR3 DNA sequence: TGTGCCAGCAGCTTAGTACACGGGTTTGTCGGGAATGAAAAACTGTTTTTT. It yields the protein CASSLVHGFVGNEKLFF.

The chain links TRBV18 to TRBJ1-4, with 7 bases matching TRBD1. Germline values: CDR1 KGHSH, CDR2 LQKENI. The CDR3 totals 14 residues. Trimming at V came to 5 bases and at J to 8 bases, leaving 8 bases not matched to a gene. DNA of the CDR3: TGTGCCAGCTCAGCCGACAGGGTCGGCGAAAAACTGTTTTTT. Amino acid sequence: CASSADRVGEKLFF.